The 27 T cell receptor beta chains in this list originate from one sample, sequenced in a study of identical twins. TCRdb fed the 5' RACE reads into MiXCR, producing one record per CDR3 protein. The table records about 520,000 distinct CDR3 sequences, approximately 22% of them present only once. In addition, the sample was reused for a study of T cells expressing NK-cell markers.

Sequenced material: CD4+ T cells sorted from blood. The receptors shown here come from a young woman in good health.

This clonotype came up a few times. The V call is TRBV5-1, the J call TRBJ1-1, with 9 bases that match TRBD1. Trimming removed 1 base from V and 6 bases from J; junction bases left unmatched: 4. In germline, CDR1 is SGHRS, CDR2 YFSETQ. This CDR3 has 14 amino acids. CDR3 protein: CASSLRTGVAEAFF. Written as DNA, the CDR3 is TGCGCCAGCAGCTTGCGGACAGGGGTGGCTGAAGCTTTCTTT.

This clonotype was observed a few times. The J gene is TRBJ1-6, the V gene TRBV7-9, with D possibly being TRBD1 (5 bases). The germline V gene encodes CDR1 SEHNR and CDR2 FQNEAQ (reference sequence). Trimming shortened V by 7 bases and J by 7 bases, and 8 bases separated the two germline ends. The CDR3 is 12 amino acids. CDR3 sequence (DNA): TGTGCCAGCAACTGGGGCAATTCACCCCTCCACTTT. Residues: CASNWGNSPLHF. Full variable domain (missing parts from reference TRBV7-9 and TRBJ1-6): DTGVSQNPRHKITKRGQNVTFRCDPISEHNRLYWYRQTLGQGPEFLTYFQNEAQLEKSRLLSDRFSAERPKGSFSTLEIQRTEQGDSAMYLCASNWGNSPLHFGNGTRLTVT.

The CDR3 bases are TGTGCCAGCAGCCTTACAGGGTTCGGAGATACGCAGTATTTT. Translation: CASSLTGFGDTQYF. The chain combines TRBV6-4 with TRBJ2-3; tentatively, D is TRBD1 (6 bases). The germline V and J ends were trimmed by 6 bases and 5 bases, with 15 bases remaining between them. This CDR3 region has 14 residues. CDR1 and CDR2 from the germline V gene are MRHNA and SNTAGT.

This clonotype was seen a few times. The CDR3 sequence is CASSHEGGLGVRRNTIYF. The DNA for the CDR3 is TGCGCCAGCAGCCACGAAGGGGGGCTCGGTGTCAGAAGAAACACCATATATTTT. The chain has TRBV4-3 and TRBJ1-3; maybe TRBD1 (6 bases). The CDR3 has 18 residues. Trimming removed 3 bases from V and 5 bases from J, with 23 bases in between. The germline CDR1 and CDR2 sequences are LGHNA and YSLEER.

V and J are TRBV10-2 and TRBJ2-3, with D unclear. Trimming removed 4 bases from V and 6 bases from J, with 14 bases in between. The CDR3 is 14 residues long. CDR1 is WSHSY and CDR2 is SAAADI in the germline V gene. DNA of the CDR3: TGCGCCAGCAGTGCCATAGTAGGCTTGGATACGCAGTATTTT. The encoded protein is CASSAIVGLDTQYF.

The V gene is TRBV12-3 or TRBV12-4, the J gene TRBJ2-3, with a tentative D call TRBD1 (6 bases). The CDR3 length is 15 residues. Trimming left V 6 bases short and J 8 bases short, with 21 bases between. The CDR3 coding sequence is TGTGCCAGCAGCAACCAGGGGTTAGGGCTGGGTACGCAGTATTTT. Translation: CASSNQGLGLGTQYF.

This clonotype appeared a few times. The rearrangement uses TRBV12-3 or TRBV12-4 and TRBJ2-3; D is unresolved. The length of the CDR3 is 14 residues. V lost 3 bases, J lost 3 bases, and 10 bases lay in between. The CDR3 DNA reads as TGTGCCAGCAGTTTTCGGCAACTAACAGATACGCAGTATTTT. Its translation: CASSFRQLTDTQYF.

This chain links TRBV7-2 with TRBJ1-6; D is undetermined. CDR1 is SGHTA, CDR2 FQGNSA, per germline. This CDR3 region has 16 residues. Deletions cut 5 bases from V and 5 bases from J, with 16 bases between. The CDR3 spells CASSKRGRFDNSPLHF. The CDR3 coding sequence is TGTGCCAGCAGCAAAAGAGGCAGGTTCGATAATTCACCCCTCCACTTT.

The chain recombines TRBV11-2 with TRBJ2-7, with 8 bases lining up with TRBD2. The V gene's germline CDR1 is SGHAT and CDR2 FQNNGV. J gave up 0 bases and V 3 bases, and 16 bases lay outside the gene matches. The CDR3 runs to 19 residues. As DNA, the CDR3 is TGTGCCAGCAGCTTGTTGGTGGGGCTAGCGGGCCTCAGCTCCTACGAGCAGTACTTC. Encoded protein: CASSLLVGLAGLSSYEQYF.

This chain uses TRBV5-6 with TRBJ2-5, with 15 nucleotides matching TRBD2. CDR3 length equals 18 residues. V was clipped by 0 bases and J by 4 bases; unmatched bases: 7. Germline V gives CDR1 SGHDT, CDR2 YYEEEE. DNA for the CDR3: TGTGCCAGCAGCTTGGACTCCCTGGGACTAGCGGGGGGAGAGACCCAGTACTTC. Amino acid sequence: CASSLDSLGLAGGETQYF.

This clonotype was detected only a few times. The gene calls are TRBV9 and TRBJ2-5; weak D call: TRBD1 (5 bases). Germline assignment: CDR1 SGDLS and CDR2 YYNGEE. Trimming removed 3 bases from V and 1 base from J, with 10 bases in between. The CDR3 is made up of 14 amino acids. Here the CDR3 reads CASSAGQAQETQYF. CDR3 DNA sequence: TGTGCCAGCAGCGCAGGACAAGCCCAAGAGACCCAGTACTTC.

This chain joins TRBV5-1 and TRBJ2-2; no definite D call. In germline, CDR1 is SGHRS, CDR2 YFSETQ. CDR3 size: 14 residues. V gave up 2 bases and J gave up 8 bases, with 13 bases separating them. The CDR3 spells CASSFGSGLGELFF. The CDR3 DNA follows: TGCGCCAGCAGCTTCGGGTCCGGCCTGGGGGAGCTGTTTTTT. Based on the CDR3 plus reference TRBV5-1 and TRBJ2-2, the full variable domain is KAGVTQTPRYLIKTRGQQVTLSCSPISGHRSVSWYQQTPGQGLQFLFEYFSETQRNKGNFPGRFSGRQFSNSRSEMNVSTLELGDSALYLCASSFGSGLGELFFGEGSRLTVL.

This clonotype was counted between two and nine times. V is TRBV7-9 and J is TRBJ1-2, with 7 bases identical to TRBD1. The germline V gene encodes CDR1 SEHNR and CDR2 FQNEAQ (reference sequence). Trimming took 5 bases from V and 7 from J; bases not matched to a gene: 1. This CDR3 contains 11 residues. CDR3 sequence (DNA): TGTGCCAGCAGCGACAGGGTTGGCTACACCTTC. Protein: CASSDRVGYTF.

The chain carries TRBV19 and TRBJ2-1, with D possibly being TRBD2 (5 bases). The CDR3 has 14 residues. The germline V gene has CDR1 LNHDA and CDR2 SQIVND (reference sequence). Trimming pared 11 bases from V and 0 bases from J, leaving 14 bases between. The CDR3 loop is CACGAVSSYNEQFF. CDR3 bases: TGTGCCTGTGGAGCGGTGAGCTCCTACAATGAGCAGTTCTTC.

V is TRBV3-1 and J is TRBJ2-4; perhaps D is TRBD1 or TRBD2 (5 bases each). This CDR3 spans 15 amino acids. V lost 6 bases to trimming and J lost 0 bases, with 12 bases between them. The germline CDR1 and CDR2 sequences are LGHDT and YNNKEL (reference sequence). The CDR3 spells CASSGTDLAKNIQYF. For the CDR3, the DNA is TGTGCCAGCAGTGGGACGGATTTAGCCAAAAACATTCAGTACTTC.

V is TRBV7-2 and J is TRBJ2-7; a possible D gene is TRBD2 (6 bases). V was shortened by 5 bases and J by 5 bases, with 22 bases between the two germline ends. CDR3 length equals 16 residues. The germline V gene encodes CDR1 SGHTA and CDR2 FQGNSA. Here the CDR3 reads CASSPIRGRERNEQYF. In DNA form, the CDR3 reads TGTGCCAGCAGCCCTATTCGTGGGCGGGAACGGAACGAGCAGTACTTC. Based on the CDR3 plus reference TRBV7-2 and TRBJ2-7, the full variable domain is GAGVSQSPSNKVTEKGKDVELRCDPISGHTALYWYRQSLGQGLEFLIYFQGNSAPDKSGLPSDRFSAERTGGSVSTLTIQRTQQEDSAVYLCASSPIRGRERNEQYFGPGTRLTVT.

This clonotype was recorded a few times. The genes are TRBV10-3 and TRBJ2-7; D unclear. This CDR3 spans 15 amino acids. CDR1 and CDR2 (germline): ENHRY, SYGVKD. V was trimmed by 2 bases and J by 2 bases, leaving 13 bases between them. The CDR3 nucleotides read TGTGCCATCAGTGAGAATTGGGCAACTGCCTACGAGCAGTACTTC. Amino acids: CAISENWATAYEQYF.

This clonotype was counted between two and nine times. The chain recombines TRBV12-3 or TRBV12-4 with TRBJ2-1; perhaps TRBD2 as D (6 bases). This CDR3 has 14 residues. Trimming shortened V by 5 bases and J by 6 bases, and 14 bases separated the two germline ends. The CDR3 DNA reads TGTGCCAGCAGTCCCGGGACTCCTCCCAATGAGCAGTTCTTC. This encodes CASSPGTPPNEQFF.

The count of this clonotype is one. The chain carries TRBV7-3 and TRBJ2-5; D could derive from TRBD1 or TRBD2 (6 bases each). Looked up from germline, CDR1 is SGHTA and CDR2 is FQGTGA. V lost 0 bases and J lost 7, with 9 bases in between. The CDR3 has 13 amino acids. CDR3 sequence reads: CASSLTGGGTQYF. The CDR3 DNA reads TGTGCCAGCAGCTTAACAGGAGGGGGGACCCAGTACTTC.

This clonotype was counted only a few times. V is TRBV5-5 and J is TRBJ1-2; D may be TRBD1 (5 bases). The CDR3 contains 14 residues. The germline V gene encodes CDR1 SGHKS and CDR2 YYEKEE (reference sequence). Trimming took off 0 bases at V and 5 bases at J, with 11 bases between the two ends. The CDR3 spells CASSLVLGDYGYTF. The CDR3 DNA reads as TGTGCCAGCAGCTTGGTTTTAGGGGATTATGGCTACACCTTC.

This clonotype was seen ten or more times. The chain employs TRBV6-5 and TRBJ2-7, with D unresolved. Trimming stripped 5 bases from V and 2 bases from J, with 7 bases between. The CDR3 has 12 residues. In germline, CDR1 is MNHEY, CDR2 SVGAGI. The CDR3 coding sequence is TGTGCCAGCAGTACAAGAACCTACGAGCAGTACTTC. Translated: CASSTRTYEQYF.

This clonotype was found a few times. The V call is TRBV14, the J call TRBJ2-3, with TRBD2 matching over 9 bases. The V gene end was trimmed by 3 bases and the J gene end by 3 bases; junction bases not matched to a gene: 7. CDR1 SGHDN and CDR2 FVKESK come from the germline V gene. CDR3 length: 16 amino acids. CDR3: CASSHLAGVLTDTQYF. The CDR3 DNA sequence: TGTGCCAGCAGCCATTTAGCGGGAGTCTTGACAGATACGCAGTATTTT.

CDR3 protein: CASSVQAGAEETQYF. CDR3 DNA sequence: TGTGCCAGCAGCGTTCAAGCGGGAGCGGAAGAGACCCAGTACTTC. The rearrangement links TRBV9 to TRBJ2-5, with 8 bases aligning to TRBD2. J lost 3 bases, V lost 2 bases, and 6 bases had no gene match. Per the germline V gene, CDR1 is SGDLS and CDR2 is YYNGEE. The CDR3 loop spans 15 amino acids. The whole variable domain, filled in from reference TRBV9 and TRBJ2-5, reads DSGVTQTPKHLITATGQRVTLRCSPRSGDLSVYWYQQSLDQGLQFLIQYYNGEERAKGNILERFSAQQFPDLHSELNLSSLELGDSALYFCASSVQAGAEETQYFGPGTRLLVL.

This chain connects TRBV12-3 or TRBV12-4 to TRBJ1-1; D may be TRBD1 (6 bases). The CDR3 is 14 amino acids. V dropped 7 bases and J dropped 0 bases, with 12 bases sitting between them. The CDR3 nucleotides read TGTGCCAGCACCCAACAGGGCTTGAACACTGAAGCTTTCTTT. Its translation is CASTQQGLNTEAFF.

The CDR3 region is CASSQDLPYYGYTF. The DNA for the CDR3 is TGTGCCAGCAGCCAAGATCTCCCGTACTATGGCTACACCTTC. The chain couples TRBV4-2 to TRBJ1-2; D remains unclear. CDR1 is LGHNA, CDR2 YNFKEQ, per germline. V was pared by 0 bases and J by 3 bases, with 8 bases between. This CDR3 comprises 14 residues.

V usage is TRBV3-1 and J usage is TRBJ2-1, with unresolved D. Trimming shortened V by 5 bases and J by 5 bases, and 10 bases separated the two germline ends. The CDR3 extends over 13 amino acids. In germline, CDR1 is LGHDT, CDR2 YNNKEL (reference sequence). This chain's CDR3 is CASSTLSDNEQFF. The CDR3, as DNA: TGTGCCAGCAGCACCCTTTCAGACAATGAGCAGTTCTTC.

This clonotype was seen at least ten times. The V gene is TRBV29-1, the J gene TRBJ2-1; TRBD2 might be the D (6 bases). V was trimmed by 2 bases and J by 0 bases, leaving 14 bases between them. This CDR3 spans 16 amino acids. The V gene's germline CDR1 is SQVTM and CDR2 ANQGSEA. The CDR3 protein is CSVETGLGGSYNEQFF. In DNA form, the CDR3 reads TGCAGCGTTGAAACGGGGTTGGGGGGCTCCTACAATGAGCAGTTCTTC.